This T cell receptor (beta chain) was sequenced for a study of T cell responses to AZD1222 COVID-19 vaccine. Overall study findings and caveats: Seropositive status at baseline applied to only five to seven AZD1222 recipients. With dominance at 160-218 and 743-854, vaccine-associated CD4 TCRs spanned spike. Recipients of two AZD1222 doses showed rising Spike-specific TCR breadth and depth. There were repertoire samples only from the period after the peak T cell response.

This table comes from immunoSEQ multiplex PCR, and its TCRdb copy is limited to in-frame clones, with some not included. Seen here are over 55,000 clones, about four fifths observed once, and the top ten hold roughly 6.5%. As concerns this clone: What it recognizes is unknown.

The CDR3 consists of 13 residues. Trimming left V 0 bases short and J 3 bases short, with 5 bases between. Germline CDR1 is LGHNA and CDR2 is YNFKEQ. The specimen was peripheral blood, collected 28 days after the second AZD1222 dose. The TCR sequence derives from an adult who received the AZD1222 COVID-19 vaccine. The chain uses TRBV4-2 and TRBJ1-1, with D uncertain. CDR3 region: CASSQEQYTEAFF. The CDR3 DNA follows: TGTGCCAGCAGCCAAGAACAGTACACTGAAGCTTTCTTT.